These 10 T cell receptor beta chains came from one sample sequenced in a study of blood T cell repertoires in COVID-19. The assay was immunoSEQ multiplex PCR, and TCRdb's table has in-frame clones only and misses some. Of 12,000 or so clones in the sample, about 92% are singletons; the top ten hold approximately 13%. The sample consisted of peripheral blood. The receptor set was obtained from a man aged 65-85 years with active COVID-19.

J is TRBJ2-3 and V is TRBV4-3, with D maybe TRBD2 (5 bases). Germline values: CDR1 LGHNA, CDR2 YSLEER. This CDR3 comprises 13 residues. V lost 4 bases to trimming and J lost 6 bases, with 11 bases between them. Here the CDR3 DNA reads TGCGCCAGCAGCCGCGCCGAGGGTGATACGCAGTATTTT. Protein: CASSRAEGDTQYF.

The chain is built from TRBV5-6 and TRBJ1-1, with no clear D. The CDR3 totals 15 residues. The germline V gene has CDR1 SGHDT and CDR2 YYEEEE. V shed 0 bases and J shed 5 bases, with 14 bases lying between them. CDR3 residues: CASSLDPGRYTEAFF. In DNA, the CDR3 is TGTGCCAGCAGCTTGGATCCGGGGAGATATACTGAAGCTTTCTTT. The entire variable domain, with the rest obtained from reference TRBV5-6 and TRBJ1-1, is as follows: DAGVTQSPTHLIKTRGQQVTLRCSPKSGHDTVSWYQQALGQGPQFIFQYYEEEERQRGNFPDRFSGHQFPNYSSELNVNALLLGDSALYLCASSLDPGRYTEAFFGQGTRLTVV.

This chain uses TRBV10-3 with TRBJ2-5; 7 positions match TRBD1. Germline V lookup: CDR1 ENHRY, CDR2 SYGVKD. V lost 4 bases and J lost 5; bases outside the gene matches: 10. This CDR3 has 15 residues. CDR3 bases: TGTGCCATCAGTGCCGCCAGGGGGAGTTCGGAGACCCAGTACTTC. It specifies CAISAARGSSETQYF.

CDR3 protein: CASSPGRNEQFF. CDR3 DNA: TGCGCCAGCAGCCCGGGTAGGAATGAGCAGTTCTTC. The genes are TRBV5-1 and TRBJ2-1, with D unresolved. This CDR3 is 12 amino acids long. Per germline, CDR1 SGHRS and CDR2 YFSETQ. Trimming took off 4 bases at V and 7 bases at J, with 9 bases between the two ends.

As DNA, the CDR3 is TGCGCCAGCGGCTCTAGCGGGAGATTCCCCAATGAGCAGTTCTTC. It is translated as CASGSSGRFPNEQFF. The chain couples TRBV5-1 to TRBJ2-1; 10 positions match TRBD2. Trimming took 7 bases from V and 6 from J; bases not matched to a gene: 10. Germline assignment: CDR1 SGHRS and CDR2 YFSETQ. The CDR3 length is 15 residues.

The chain couples TRBV4-2 to TRBJ1-5; TRBD1 agrees at 11 bases. With 2 bases clipped from V and 2 bases from J, the junction kept 8 bases outside the gene matches. CDR1 and CDR2 (germline): LGHNA, YNFKEQ. The CDR3 totals 18 residues. CDR3 in amino acids: CASSQSGQGERGNQPQHF. The CDR3 DNA reads as TGTGCCAGCAGCCAATCGGGACAGGGGGAAAGGGGCAATCAGCCCCAGCATTTT.

The rearrangement links TRBV5-4 to TRBJ1-3; tentatively, D is TRBD1 (5 bases). V was clipped by 0 bases and J by 2 bases, with 12 bases between them. This CDR3 spans 16 amino acids. Germline values: CDR1 SGHNT, CDR2 YYREEE (reference sequence). CDR3 residues: CASSLAGQGTGNTIYF. The CDR3 DNA reads TGTGCCAGCAGCTTGGCAGGCCAGGGCACTGGAAACACCATATATTTT.

This chain connects TRBV6-2 or TRBV6-3 to TRBJ2-7; TRBD2 agrees at 8 bases. Germline V gene lookup returns CDR1 MNHEY and CDR2 SVGEGT. This CDR3 is built from 13 residues. The V segment lost 5 bases and the J segment 7 bases; nucleotides outside the gene matches: 7. CDR3 sequence: CASSLPIAGEQYF. The CDR3 nucleotides are TGTGCCAGCAGTCTACCTATAGCGGGAGAGCAGTACTTC.

This chain joins TRBV5-4 and TRBJ2-7, with 8 positions matching TRBD2. This CDR3 spans 13 amino acids. J lost 3 bases, V lost 6 bases, and 5 bases had no gene match. CDR1 and CDR2 (germline): SGHNT, YYREEE (reference sequence). The CDR3 DNA sequence: TGTGCCAGCACCCGAGCGGGAGACTACGAGCAGTACTTC. This encodes CASTRAGDYEQYF.

This chain joins TRBV20-1 and TRBJ1-6; D gene uncertain. The CDR3 has 14 residues. V lost 3 bases, J lost 3 bases, and 9 bases lay in between. Germline-derived CDR1 and CDR2 are DFQATT and SNEGSKA (reference sequence). CDR3 nucleotide sequence: TGCAGTGCTAGTTCGGCAGGCTATAATTCACCCCTCCACTTT. It specifies CSASSAGYNSPLHF.